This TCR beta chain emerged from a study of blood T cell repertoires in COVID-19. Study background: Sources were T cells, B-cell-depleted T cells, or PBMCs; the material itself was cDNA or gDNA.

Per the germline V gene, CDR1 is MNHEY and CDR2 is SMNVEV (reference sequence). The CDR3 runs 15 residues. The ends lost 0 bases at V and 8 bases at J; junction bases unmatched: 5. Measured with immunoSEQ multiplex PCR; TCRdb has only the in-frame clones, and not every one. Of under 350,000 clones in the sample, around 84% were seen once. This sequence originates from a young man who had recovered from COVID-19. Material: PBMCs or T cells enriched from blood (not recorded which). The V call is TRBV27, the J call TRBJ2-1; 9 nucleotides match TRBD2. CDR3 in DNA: TGTGCCAGCAGTTTATCTGGGTTAGCGGGAGATGAGCAGTTCTTC. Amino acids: CASSLSGLAGDEQFF.